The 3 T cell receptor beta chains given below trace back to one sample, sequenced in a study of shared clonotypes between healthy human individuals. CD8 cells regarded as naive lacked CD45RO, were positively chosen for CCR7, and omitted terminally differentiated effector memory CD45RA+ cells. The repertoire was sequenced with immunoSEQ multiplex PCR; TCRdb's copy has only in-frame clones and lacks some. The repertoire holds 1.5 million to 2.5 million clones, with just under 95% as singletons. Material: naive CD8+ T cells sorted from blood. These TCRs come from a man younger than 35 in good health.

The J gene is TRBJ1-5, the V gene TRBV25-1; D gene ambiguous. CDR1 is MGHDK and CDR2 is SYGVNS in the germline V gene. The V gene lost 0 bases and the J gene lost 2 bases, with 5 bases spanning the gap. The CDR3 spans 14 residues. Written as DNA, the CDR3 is TGTGCCAGCAGTGAATACGCAGGCAATCAGCCCCAGCATTTT. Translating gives CASSEYAGNQPQHF.

CDR3 residues: CASRYTDQTGTEQYF. The CDR3, as DNA: TGTGCCAGCAGATACACAGACCAGACAGGGACCGAGCAGTACTTC. The J gene is TRBJ2-7, the V gene TRBV28, with 7 bases identical to TRBD1. This CDR3 is 15 amino acids long. The V segment lost 6 bases and the J segment 6 bases; nucleotides outside the gene matches: 14. CDR1 is MDHEN, CDR2 SYDVKM, per germline.

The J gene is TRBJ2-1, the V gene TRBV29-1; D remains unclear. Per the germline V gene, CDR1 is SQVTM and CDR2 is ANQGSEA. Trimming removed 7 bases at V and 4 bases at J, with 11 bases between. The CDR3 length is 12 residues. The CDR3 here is CSAQTVYNEQFF. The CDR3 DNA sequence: TGCAGCGCTCAAACAGTTTACAATGAGCAGTTCTTC.